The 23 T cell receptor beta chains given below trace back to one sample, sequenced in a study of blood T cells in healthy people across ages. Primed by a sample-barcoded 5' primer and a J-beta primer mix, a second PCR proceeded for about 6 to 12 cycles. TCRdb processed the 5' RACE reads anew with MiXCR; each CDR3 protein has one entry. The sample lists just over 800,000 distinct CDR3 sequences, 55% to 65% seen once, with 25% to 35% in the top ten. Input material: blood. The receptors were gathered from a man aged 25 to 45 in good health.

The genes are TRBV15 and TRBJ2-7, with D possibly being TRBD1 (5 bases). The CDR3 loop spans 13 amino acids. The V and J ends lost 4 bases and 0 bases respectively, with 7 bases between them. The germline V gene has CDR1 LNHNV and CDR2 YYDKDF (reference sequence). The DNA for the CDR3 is TGTGCCACCAGCAAAGGGGTCTCCTACGAGCAGTACTTC. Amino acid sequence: CATSKGVSYEQYF.

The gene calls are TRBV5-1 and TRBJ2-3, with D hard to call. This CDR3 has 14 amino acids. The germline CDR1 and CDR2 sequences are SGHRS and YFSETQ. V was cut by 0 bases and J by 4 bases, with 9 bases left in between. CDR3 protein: CASSLAVTADTQYF. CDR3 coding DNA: TGCGCCAGCAGCTTGGCCGTGACGGCAGATACGCAGTATTTT.

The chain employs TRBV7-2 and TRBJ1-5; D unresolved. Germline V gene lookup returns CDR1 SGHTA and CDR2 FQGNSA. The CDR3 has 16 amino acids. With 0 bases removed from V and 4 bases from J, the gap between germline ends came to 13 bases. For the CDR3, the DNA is TGTGCCAGCAGCTTAGCGCTAACAGCCCAGAATCAGCCCCAGCATTTT. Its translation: CASSLALTAQNQPQHF.

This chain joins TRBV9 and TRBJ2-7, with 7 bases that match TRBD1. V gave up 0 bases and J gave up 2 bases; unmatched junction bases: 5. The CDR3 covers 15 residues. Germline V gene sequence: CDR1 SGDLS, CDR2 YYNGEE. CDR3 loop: CASSVEGGAPYEQYF. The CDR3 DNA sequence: TGTGCCAGCAGCGTAGAAGGGGGCGCCCCCTACGAGCAGTACTTC.

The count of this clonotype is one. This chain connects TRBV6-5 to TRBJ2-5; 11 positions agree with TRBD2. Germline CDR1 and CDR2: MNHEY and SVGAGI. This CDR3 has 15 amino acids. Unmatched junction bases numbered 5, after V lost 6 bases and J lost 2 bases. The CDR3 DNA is TGTGCCAGCAGAGGGACTAGCGGCCAGCAAGAGACCCAGTACTTC. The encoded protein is CASRGTSGQQETQYF.

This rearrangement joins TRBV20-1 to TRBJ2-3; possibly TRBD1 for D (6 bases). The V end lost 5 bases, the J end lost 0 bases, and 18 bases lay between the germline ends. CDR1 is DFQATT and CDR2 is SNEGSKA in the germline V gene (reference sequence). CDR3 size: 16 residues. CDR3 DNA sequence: TGCAGTGCTCCCCCGGGACAAACCTTTAGCACAGATACGCAGTATTTT. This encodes CSAPPGQTFSTDTQYF.

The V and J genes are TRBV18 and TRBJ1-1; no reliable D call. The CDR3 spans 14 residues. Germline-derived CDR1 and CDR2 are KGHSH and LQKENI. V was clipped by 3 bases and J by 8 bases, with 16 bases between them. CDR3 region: CASSPTGSGNEAFF. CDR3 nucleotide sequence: TGTGCCAGCTCACCTACGGGCAGCGGCAACGAAGCTTTCTTT.

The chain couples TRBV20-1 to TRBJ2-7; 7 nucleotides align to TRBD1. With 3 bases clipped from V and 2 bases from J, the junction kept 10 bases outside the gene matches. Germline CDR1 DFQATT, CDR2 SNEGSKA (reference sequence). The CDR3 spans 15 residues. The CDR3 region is CSARSLRDSAYEQYF. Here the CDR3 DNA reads TGCAGTGCTAGGAGTCTCCGGGACAGTGCCTACGAGCAGTACTTC.

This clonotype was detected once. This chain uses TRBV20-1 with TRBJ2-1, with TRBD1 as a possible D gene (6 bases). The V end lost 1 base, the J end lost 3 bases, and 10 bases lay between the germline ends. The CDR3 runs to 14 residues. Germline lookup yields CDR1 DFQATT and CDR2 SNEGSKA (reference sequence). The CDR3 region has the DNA TGCAGTGCTAGAGTCCGGACAGTCTACAATGAGCAGTTCTTC. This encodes CSARVRTVYNEQFF.

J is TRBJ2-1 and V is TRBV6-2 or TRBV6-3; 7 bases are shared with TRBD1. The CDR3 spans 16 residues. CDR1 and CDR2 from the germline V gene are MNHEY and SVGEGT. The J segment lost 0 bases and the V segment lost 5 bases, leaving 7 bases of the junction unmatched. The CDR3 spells CASSDLQGSSYNEQFF. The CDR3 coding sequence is TGTGCCAGCAGTGACTTACAGGGGAGCTCCTACAATGAGCAGTTCTTC.

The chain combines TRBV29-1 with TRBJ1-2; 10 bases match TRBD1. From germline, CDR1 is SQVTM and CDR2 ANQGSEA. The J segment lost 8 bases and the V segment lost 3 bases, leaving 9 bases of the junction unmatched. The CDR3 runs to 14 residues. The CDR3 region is CSVDQDRGGRGYTF. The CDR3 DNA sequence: TGCAGCGTTGACCAGGACAGGGGGGGACGCGGCTACACCTTC.

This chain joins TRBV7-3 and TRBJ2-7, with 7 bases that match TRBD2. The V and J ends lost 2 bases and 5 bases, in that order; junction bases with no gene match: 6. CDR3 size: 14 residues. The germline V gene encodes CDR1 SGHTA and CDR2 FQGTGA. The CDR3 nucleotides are TGTGCCAGCAGCTTAGGGAGGGGACTCGACGAGCAGTACTTC. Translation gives CASSLGRGLDEQYF.

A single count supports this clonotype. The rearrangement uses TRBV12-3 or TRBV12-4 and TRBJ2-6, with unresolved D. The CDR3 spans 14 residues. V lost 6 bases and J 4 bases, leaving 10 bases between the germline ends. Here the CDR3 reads CASRSVRGANVLTF. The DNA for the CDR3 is TGTGCCAGCAGGTCGGTGAGGGGGGCCAACGTCCTGACTTTC.

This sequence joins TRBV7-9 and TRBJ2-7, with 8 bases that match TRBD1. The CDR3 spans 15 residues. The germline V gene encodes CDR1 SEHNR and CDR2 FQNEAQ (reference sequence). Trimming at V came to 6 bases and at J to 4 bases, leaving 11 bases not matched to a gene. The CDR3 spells CASRRAGGAGYEQYF. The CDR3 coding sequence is TGTGCCAGCAGGAGGGCAGGGGGCGCAGGGTACGAGCAGTACTTC.

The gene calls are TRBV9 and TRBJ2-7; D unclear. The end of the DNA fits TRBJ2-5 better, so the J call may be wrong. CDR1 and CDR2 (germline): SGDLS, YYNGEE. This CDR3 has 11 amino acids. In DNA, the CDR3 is TGTGCCAGCAGCCATGGGTGGACCCAGTACTTC. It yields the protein CASSHGWTQYF.

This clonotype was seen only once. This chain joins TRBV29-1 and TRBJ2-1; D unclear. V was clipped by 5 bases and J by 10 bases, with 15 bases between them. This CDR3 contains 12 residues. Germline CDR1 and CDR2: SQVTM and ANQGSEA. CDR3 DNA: TGCAGCGTTTATGGGGAAACCTACGAGCAGTTCTTC. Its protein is CSVYGETYEQFF.

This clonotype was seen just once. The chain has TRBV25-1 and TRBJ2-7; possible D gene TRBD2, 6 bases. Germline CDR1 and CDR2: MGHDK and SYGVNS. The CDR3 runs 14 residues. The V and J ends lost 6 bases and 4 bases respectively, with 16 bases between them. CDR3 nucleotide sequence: TGTGCCAGCAGCCTCCCCGGGGCGGGGTACGAGCAGTACTTC. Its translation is CASSLPGAGYEQYF.

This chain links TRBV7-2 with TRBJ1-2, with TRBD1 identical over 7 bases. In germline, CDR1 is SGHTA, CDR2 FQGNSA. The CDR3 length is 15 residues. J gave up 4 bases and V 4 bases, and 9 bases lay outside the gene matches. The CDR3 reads CASSSRQGGGYGYTF. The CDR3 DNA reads TGTGCCAGCAGCTCACGACAGGGAGGGGGCTATGGCTACACCTTC.

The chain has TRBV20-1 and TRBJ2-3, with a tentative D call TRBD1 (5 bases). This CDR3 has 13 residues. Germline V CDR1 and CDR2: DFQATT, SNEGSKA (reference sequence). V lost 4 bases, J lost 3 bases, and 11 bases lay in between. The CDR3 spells CSAKTDMTDTQYF. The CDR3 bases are TGCAGTGCTAAGACAGATATGACAGATACGCAGTATTTT.

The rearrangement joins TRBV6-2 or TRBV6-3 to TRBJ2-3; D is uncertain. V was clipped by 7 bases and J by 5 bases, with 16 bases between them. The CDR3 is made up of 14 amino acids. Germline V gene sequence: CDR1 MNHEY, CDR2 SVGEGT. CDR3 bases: TGTGCCAGCAAAAACCCGAAGGGTGGAGATACGCAGTATTTT. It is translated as CASKNPKGGDTQYF.

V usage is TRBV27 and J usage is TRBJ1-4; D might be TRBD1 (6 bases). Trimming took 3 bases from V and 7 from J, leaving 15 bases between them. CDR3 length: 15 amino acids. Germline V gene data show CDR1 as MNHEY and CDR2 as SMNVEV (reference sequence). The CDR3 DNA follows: TGTGCCAGCAGTTTGATGGCAGGGGTCGGTGAAAAACTGTTTTTT. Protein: CASSLMAGVGEKLFF.

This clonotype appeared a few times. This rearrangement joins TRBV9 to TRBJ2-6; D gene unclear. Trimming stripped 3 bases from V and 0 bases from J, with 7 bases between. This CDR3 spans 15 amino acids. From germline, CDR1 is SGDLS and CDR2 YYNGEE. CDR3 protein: CASSEQSSGANVLTF. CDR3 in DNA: TGTGCCAGCAGCGAGCAAAGCTCTGGGGCCAACGTCCTGACTTTC.

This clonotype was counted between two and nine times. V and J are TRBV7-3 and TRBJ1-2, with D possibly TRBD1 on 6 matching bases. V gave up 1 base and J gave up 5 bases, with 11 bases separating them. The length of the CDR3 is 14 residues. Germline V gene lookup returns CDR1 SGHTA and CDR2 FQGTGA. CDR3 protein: CASSLNGQSYGYTF. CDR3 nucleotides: TGTGCCAGCAGCTTAAATGGACAGTCGTATGGCTACACCTTC.